This passage covers 9 T cell receptor beta chains from one sample sequenced in a study of blood T cells in healthy people across ages (dated by TCRdb to between 2014 and 2017). The library came from 5' RACE. Data came from an Illumina HiSeq 2500. The second PCR ran for about 6 to 11 cycles and used a J-beta primer mix along with a sample-barcoded 5' primer. TCRdb's own reprocessing of the public reads used fastp at Q25 and MiXCR and kept productive beta chains. Every entry covers one CDR3 protein and lists the most common genes and DNA from its rows. The sample includes over 1,300,000 distinct CDR3 sequences, with roughly 60% observed a single time. 6.5% to 8.5% of the sample goes to the ten largest clones. Sequences were obtained from blood. All receptors come from a man between 18 and 29 years old in good health.

The chain is built from TRBV18 and TRBJ1-2; possibly TRBD1 for D (6 bases). Trimming took 3 bases from V and 8 from J, leaving 10 bases between them. The CDR3 extends over 12 amino acids. Germline V gene data show CDR1 as KGHSH and CDR2 as LQKENI. CDR3 nucleotide sequence: TGTGCCAGCTCACCCCCAGGGGTCGGCTACACCTTC. Its translation is CASSPPGVGYTF.

V gene TRBV12-3 or TRBV12-4 combines with J gene TRBJ1-2; D might be TRBD1 (5 bases). V lost 3 bases and J lost 7, with 9 bases in between. The CDR3 sequence is 12 residues long. DNA for the CDR3: TGTGCCAGCAGTTTTGGGACTAGTGGCTACACCTTC. It is translated as CASSFGTSGYTF.

The chain employs TRBV4-3 and TRBJ2-2; 9 positions agree with TRBD2. CDR1 and CDR2 from the germline V gene are LGHNA and YSLEER. The V gene end was trimmed by 3 bases and the J gene end by 7 bases; junction bases not matched to a gene: 6. CDR3 length: 15 residues. CDR3 loop: CASSQAGGPVGELFF. The CDR3 nucleotides are TGCGCCAGCAGCCAGGCGGGGGGGCCTGTCGGGGAGCTGTTTTTT.

The rearrangement uses TRBV7-9 and TRBJ2-3, with D possibly TRBD1 on 6 matching bases. Germline assignment: CDR1 SEHNR and CDR2 FQNEAQ (reference sequence). V lost 5 bases, J lost 5 bases, and 11 bases lay in between. The length of the CDR3 is 13 residues. CDR3 in DNA: TGTGCCAGCAGCCCCAGGGGTGAAGATACGCAGTATTTT. It specifies CASSPRGEDTQYF.

This clonotype was counted between two and nine times. The chain joins TRBV5-1 to TRBJ1-4, with D tentatively TRBD1 (5 bases). Per germline, CDR1 SGHRS and CDR2 YFSETQ. V lost 1 base to trimming and J lost 7 bases, with 11 bases between them. The CDR3 length is 14 residues. The CDR3 loop is CASSLYQGGEKLFF. CDR3 DNA sequence: TGCGCCAGCAGCTTGTATCAGGGTGGTGAAAAACTGTTTTTT. Full variable domain (missing parts from reference TRBV5-1 and TRBJ1-4): KAGVTQTPRYLIKTRGQQVTLSCSPISGHRSVSWYQQTPGQGLQFLFEYFSETQRNKGNFPGRFSGRQFSNSRSEMNVSTLELGDSALYLCASSLYQGGEKLFFGSGTQLSVL.

This clonotype has just a few counts. V gene TRBV29-1 combines with J gene TRBJ2-3; either TRBD1 or TRBD2 may supply D (5 bases each). V was trimmed by 4 bases and J by 2 bases, leaving 13 bases between them. The germline CDR1 and CDR2 sequences are SQVTM and ANQGSEA. This CDR3 is 14 amino acids long. The CDR3 region is CSVGNRDLTDTQYF. CDR3 coding DNA: TGCAGCGTTGGAAACCGGGACCTCACAGATACGCAGTATTTT.

The V and J genes are TRBV7-9 and TRBJ2-5; TRBD2 is a possible D gene (6 bases). Germline V lookup: CDR1 SEHNR, CDR2 FQNEAQ (reference sequence). The CDR3 contains 14 residues. The V end lost 4 bases, the J end lost 2 bases, and 11 bases lay between the germline ends. CDR3 in DNA: TGTGCCAGCAGCTCCAACCGGGGGCAAGAGACCCAGTACTTC. Protein: CASSSNRGQETQYF.

The chain uses TRBV20-1 and TRBJ2-4; TRBD2 matches at 15 bases. The CDR3 sequence is 15 residues long. Per the germline V gene, CDR1 is DFQATT and CDR2 is SNEGSKA (reference sequence). With V trimmed by 6 bases and J by 1 base, 1 base remained unmatched. CDR3 in amino acids: CSAGTSGGAKNIQYF. The CDR3 DNA follows: TGCAGTGCCGGGACTAGCGGGGGGGCCAAAAACATTCAGTACTTC.

The chain employs TRBV4-3 and TRBJ2-1; D not certain. Trimming left V 0 bases short and J 6 bases short, with 15 bases between. This CDR3 has 16 amino acids. Germline CDR1 LGHNA, CDR2 YSLEER. CDR3 nucleotide sequence: TGCGCCAGCAGCCAAGATATCTCGGCGTCTCCCAATGAGCAGTTCTTC. This gives the protein CASSQDISASPNEQFF.